This passage covers 3 T cell receptor beta chains from one sample sequenced in a study of T cells in Graves' hyperthyroidism and ophthalmopathy. Authors of the study amplified TCR beta CDR3 regions from RNA transcripts. A set of HTBI primers served as the primers for a first-round RT-PCR of the TCR CDR3. In TCRdb, the multiplex PCR reads were re-called with MiXCR into one record per CDR3 protein. The sample holds about 720,000 distinct CDR3 sequences, less than 20% seen once. Sequencing used blood. Every receptor here comes from a young man with Graves' hyperthyroidism.

This clonotype was recorded at least ten times. This sequence joins TRBV20-1 and TRBJ2-7; 10 nucleotides match TRBD2. V gave up 5 bases and J gave up 5 bases; unmatched junction bases: 6. The CDR3 is 13 residues long. CDR1 and CDR2 from the germline V gene are DFQATT and SNEGSKA (reference sequence). CDR3 amino acids: CSARSGRVDEQYF. The CDR3 DNA sequence: TGCAGTGCTCGCAGCGGGAGGGTGGACGAGCAGTACTTC.

The chain is built from TRBV9 and TRBJ1-1, with D perhaps matching TRBD1 (6 bases). The CDR3 spans 15 residues. The V gene's germline CDR1 is SGDLS and CDR2 YYNGEE. The V end was cut by 3 bases, the J end by 1 base, with 13 bases between. The CDR3 bases are TGTGCCAGCAGCGCACAGGGATCTCAGAACACTGAAGCTTTCTTT. Amino acids: CASSAQGSQNTEAFF.

This clonotype was found many times. The CDR3, as DNA: TGTGCCAGCCAGGGCAGGAACGCGAACACCGGGGAGCTGTTTTTT. This encodes CASQGRNANTGELFF. V and J are TRBV12-3 or TRBV12-4 and TRBJ2-2, with a tentative D call TRBD1 (5 bases). The germline V and J ends were trimmed by 8 bases and 0 bases, with 13 bases remaining between them. The CDR3 is made up of 15 amino acids.